Sequencing of this TCR beta chain was carried out in a study of shared clonotypes between healthy human individuals. Whole-study results and caveats: Having only a few donors restricted how much genetic and exposure-history diversity was captured. Sorted-subset sequencing, rarefaction showed, was incomplete despite large depth. When naive CD4 clonotypes were compared across a few donors, approximately 5% were shared.

Recent acute infections and vaccinations were absent in the healthy HIV-negative adult donors. The assay was immunoSEQ multiplex PCR, and TCRdb's table has in-frame clones only and misses some. The sample has around 200,000 clones, about 66% seen once; the top ten hold roughly a tenth. A word on this clone: Its specificity is not known.

Germline CDR1 and CDR2: SSHAT and FNYEAQ (reference sequence). CDR3 size: 15 residues. V lost 2 bases, J lost 9 bases, and 10 bases stayed unmatched. V and J are TRBV7-7 and TRBJ2-1, with TRBD2 matching over 7 bases. Sequencing was performed on memory CD4+ T cells sorted from blood. The subset here: CD45RA-negative fraction. The clonotype originates from a man under 40 in good health. This CDR3 reads CASSLNIGAGAEQFF. As DNA, the CDR3 is TGTGCCAGCAGCTTAAACATCGGGGCGGGAGCTGAGCAGTTCTTC.